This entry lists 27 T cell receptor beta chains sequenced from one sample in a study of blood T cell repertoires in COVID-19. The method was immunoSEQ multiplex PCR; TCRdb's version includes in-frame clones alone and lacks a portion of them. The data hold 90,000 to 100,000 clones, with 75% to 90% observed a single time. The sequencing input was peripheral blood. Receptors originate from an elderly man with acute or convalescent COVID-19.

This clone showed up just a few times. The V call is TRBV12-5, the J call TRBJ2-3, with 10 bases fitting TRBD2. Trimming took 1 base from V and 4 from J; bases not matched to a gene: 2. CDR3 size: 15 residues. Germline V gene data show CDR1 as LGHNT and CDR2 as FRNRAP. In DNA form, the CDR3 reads TGTGCTAGTGGTTTGGGGACTAGCGGACCAGATACGCAGTATTTT. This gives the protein CASGLGTSGPDTQYF.

The CDR3, as DNA: TGTGCCAGCAGTATCCACAGAACAACTAATGAAAAACTGTTTTTT. This encodes CASSIHRTTNEKLFF. This chain joins TRBV6-1 and TRBJ1-4; D gene unclear. The V gene lost 5 bases and the J gene lost 0 bases, with 10 bases spanning the gap. CDR3 length: 15 residues. Germline V gives CDR1 MNHNS, CDR2 SASEGT.

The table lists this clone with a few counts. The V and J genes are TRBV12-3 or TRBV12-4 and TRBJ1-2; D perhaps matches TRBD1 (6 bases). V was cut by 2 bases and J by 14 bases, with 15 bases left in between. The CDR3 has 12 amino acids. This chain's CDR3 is CASSLRQDGETF. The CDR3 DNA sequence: TGTGCCAGCAGTTTAAGACAGGACGGCGAGACCTTC.

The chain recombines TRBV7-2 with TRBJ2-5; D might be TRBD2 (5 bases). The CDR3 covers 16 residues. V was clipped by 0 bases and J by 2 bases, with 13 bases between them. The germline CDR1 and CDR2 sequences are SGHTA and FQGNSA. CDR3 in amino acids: CASSLAPLALQETQYF. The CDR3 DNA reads TGTGCCAGCAGCTTAGCCCCGCTAGCCCTACAAGAGACCCAGTACTTC.

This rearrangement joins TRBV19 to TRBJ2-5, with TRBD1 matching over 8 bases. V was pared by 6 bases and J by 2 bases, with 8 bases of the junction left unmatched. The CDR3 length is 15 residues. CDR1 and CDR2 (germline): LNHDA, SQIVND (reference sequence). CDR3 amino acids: CASRSRTGLQETQYF. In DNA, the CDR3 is TGTGCCAGTAGATCCCGGACAGGGCTACAAGAGACCCAGTACTTC.

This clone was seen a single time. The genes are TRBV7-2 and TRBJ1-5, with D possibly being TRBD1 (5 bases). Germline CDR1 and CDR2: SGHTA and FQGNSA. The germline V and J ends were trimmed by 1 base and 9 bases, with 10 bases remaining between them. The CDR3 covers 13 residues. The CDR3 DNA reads TGTGCCAGCAGCTTAGTAGGGGCAGGGCCCCAGCATTTT. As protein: CASSLVGAGPQHF.

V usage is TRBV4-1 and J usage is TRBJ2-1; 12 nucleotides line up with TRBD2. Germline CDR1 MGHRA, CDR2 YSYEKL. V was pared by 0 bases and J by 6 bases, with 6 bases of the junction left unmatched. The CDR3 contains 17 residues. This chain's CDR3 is CASSQDQRLAGANEQFF. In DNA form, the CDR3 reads TGCGCCAGCAGCCAAGATCAAAGACTAGCGGGAGCCAATGAGCAGTTCTTC.

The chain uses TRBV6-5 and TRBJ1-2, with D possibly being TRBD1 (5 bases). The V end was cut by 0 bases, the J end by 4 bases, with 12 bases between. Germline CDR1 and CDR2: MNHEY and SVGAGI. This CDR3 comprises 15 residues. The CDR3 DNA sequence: TGTGCCAGCAGTTACTCGGGAGGGGAGGCCTATGGCTACACCTTC. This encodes CASSYSGGEAYGYTF.

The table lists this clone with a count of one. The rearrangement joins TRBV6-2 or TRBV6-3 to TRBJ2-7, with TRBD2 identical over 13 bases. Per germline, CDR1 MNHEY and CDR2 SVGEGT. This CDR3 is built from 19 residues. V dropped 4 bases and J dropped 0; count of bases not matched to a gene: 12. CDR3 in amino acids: CASSWRTSGSKRDSYEQYF. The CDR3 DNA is TGTGCCAGCAGTTGGAGGACTAGCGGGAGTAAAAGGGACTCCTACGAGCAGTACTTC.

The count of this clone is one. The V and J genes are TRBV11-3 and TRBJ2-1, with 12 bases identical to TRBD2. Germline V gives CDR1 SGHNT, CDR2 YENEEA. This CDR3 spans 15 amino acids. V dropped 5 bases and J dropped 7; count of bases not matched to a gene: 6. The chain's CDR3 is CASSVGLAGMNEQFF. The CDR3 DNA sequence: TGTGCCAGCAGCGTAGGACTAGCGGGAATGAATGAGCAGTTCTTC.

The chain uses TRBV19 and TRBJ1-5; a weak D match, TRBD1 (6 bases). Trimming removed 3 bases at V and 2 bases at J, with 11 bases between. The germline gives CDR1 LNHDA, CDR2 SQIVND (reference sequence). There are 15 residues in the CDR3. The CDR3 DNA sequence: TGTGCCAGTAGTATCCCCAGGGGTGGCAATCAGCCCCAGCATTTT. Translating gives CASSIPRGGNQPQHF.

The CDR3 is CASRPSRGDGEAFF. The DNA for the CDR3 is TGTGCCAGCCGGCCCTCCCGCGGGGACGGTGAAGCTTTCTTT. The chain uses TRBV5-4 and TRBJ1-1; possible D gene TRBD1, 5 bases. Trimming took off 7 bases at V and 7 bases at J, with 20 bases between the two ends. Germline CDR1 is SGHNT and CDR2 is YYREEE (reference sequence). CDR3 length equals 14 residues.

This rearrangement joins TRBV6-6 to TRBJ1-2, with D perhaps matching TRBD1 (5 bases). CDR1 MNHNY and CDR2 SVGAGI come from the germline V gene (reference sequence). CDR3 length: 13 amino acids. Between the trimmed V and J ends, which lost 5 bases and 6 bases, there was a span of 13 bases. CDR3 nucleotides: TGTGCCAGCAGTCCCGACAGAAGTCATGGCTACACCTTC. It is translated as CASSPDRSHGYTF.

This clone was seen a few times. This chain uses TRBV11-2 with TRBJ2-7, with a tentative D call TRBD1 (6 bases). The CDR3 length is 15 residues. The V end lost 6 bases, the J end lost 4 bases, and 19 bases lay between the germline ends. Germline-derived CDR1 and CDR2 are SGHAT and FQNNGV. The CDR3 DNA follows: TGTGCCAGCAGGCGAACAGGGACCCGAAAGTACGAGCAGTACTTC. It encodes CASRRTGTRKYEQYF.

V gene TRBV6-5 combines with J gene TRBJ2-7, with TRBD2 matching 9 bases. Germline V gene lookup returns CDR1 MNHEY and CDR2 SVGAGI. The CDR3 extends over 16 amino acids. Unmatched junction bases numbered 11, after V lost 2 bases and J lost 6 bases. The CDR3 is CASSYPPRAGGFEQYF. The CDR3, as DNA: TGTGCCAGCAGTTACCCCCCTAGGGCGGGAGGGTTCGAGCAGTACTTC.

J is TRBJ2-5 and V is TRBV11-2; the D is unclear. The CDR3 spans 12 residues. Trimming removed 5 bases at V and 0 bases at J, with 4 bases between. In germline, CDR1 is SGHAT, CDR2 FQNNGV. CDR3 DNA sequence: TGTGCCAGCAGCCAGAACCAAGAGACCCAGTACTTC. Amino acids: CASSQNQETQYF.

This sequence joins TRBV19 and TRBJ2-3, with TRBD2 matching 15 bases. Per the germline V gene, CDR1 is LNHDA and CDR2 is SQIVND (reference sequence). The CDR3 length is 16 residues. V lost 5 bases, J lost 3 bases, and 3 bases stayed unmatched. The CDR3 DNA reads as TGTGCCAGTAGTTTGGGACTAGCGGGAGGAACAGATACGCAGTATTTT. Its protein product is CASSLGLAGGTDTQYF.

CDR3 amino acids: CASSPQTSGLKSGANVLTF. The CDR3 region has the DNA TGTGCCAGCAGCCCCCAGACGTCAGGGTTGAAGTCTGGGGCCAACGTCCTGACTTTC. V gene TRBV3-1 (or the pseudogene TRBV3-2) combines with J gene TRBJ2-6, with a weak D call TRBD1 (5 bases). V lost 4 bases and J lost 1, with 20 bases in between. The CDR3 covers 19 residues. CDR1 and CDR2 (germline): LGHDT, YNNKEL (reference sequence).

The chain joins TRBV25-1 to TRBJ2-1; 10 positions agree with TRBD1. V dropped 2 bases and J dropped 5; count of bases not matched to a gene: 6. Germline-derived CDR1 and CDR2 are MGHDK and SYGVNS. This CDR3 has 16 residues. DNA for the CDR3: TGTGCCAGCAGTGAACCCGGGACAGGGGTCGACAATGAGCAGTTCTTC. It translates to CASSEPGTGVDNEQFF.

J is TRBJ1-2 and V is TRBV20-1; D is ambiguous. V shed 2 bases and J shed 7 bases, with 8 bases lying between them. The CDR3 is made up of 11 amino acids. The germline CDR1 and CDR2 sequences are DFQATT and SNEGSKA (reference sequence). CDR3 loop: CSARFQSGYTF. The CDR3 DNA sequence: TGCAGTGCTAGATTTCAGTCTGGCTACACCTTC.

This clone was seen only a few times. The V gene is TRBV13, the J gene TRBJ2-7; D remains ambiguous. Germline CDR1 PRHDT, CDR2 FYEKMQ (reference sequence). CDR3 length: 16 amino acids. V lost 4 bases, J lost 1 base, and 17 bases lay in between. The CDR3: CASSSSNRWLSYEQYF. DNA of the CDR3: TGTGCCAGCAGCTCGTCTAATCGTTGGTTGTCCTACGAGCAGTACTTC.

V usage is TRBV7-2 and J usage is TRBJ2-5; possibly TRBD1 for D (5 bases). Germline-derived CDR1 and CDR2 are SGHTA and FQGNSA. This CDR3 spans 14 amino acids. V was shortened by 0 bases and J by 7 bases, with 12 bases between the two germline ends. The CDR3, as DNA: TGTGCCAGCAGCTTAGCACCAGGGTCGGGGACCCAGTACTTC. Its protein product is CASSLAPGSGTQYF.

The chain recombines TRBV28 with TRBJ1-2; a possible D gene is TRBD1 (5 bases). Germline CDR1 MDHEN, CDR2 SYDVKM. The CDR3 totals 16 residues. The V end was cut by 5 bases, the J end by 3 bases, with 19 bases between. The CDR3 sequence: CASSPTVGGGDYGYTF. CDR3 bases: TGTGCCAGCAGTCCGACCGTGGGGGGAGGGGACTATGGCTACACCTTC.

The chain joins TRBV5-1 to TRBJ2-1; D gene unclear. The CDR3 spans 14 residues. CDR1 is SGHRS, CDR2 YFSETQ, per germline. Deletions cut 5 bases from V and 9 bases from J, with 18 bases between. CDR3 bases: TGCGCCAGCAGTTGGTCCCCGGAGAACCGTGAGCAGTTCTTC. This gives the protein CASSWSPENREQFF.

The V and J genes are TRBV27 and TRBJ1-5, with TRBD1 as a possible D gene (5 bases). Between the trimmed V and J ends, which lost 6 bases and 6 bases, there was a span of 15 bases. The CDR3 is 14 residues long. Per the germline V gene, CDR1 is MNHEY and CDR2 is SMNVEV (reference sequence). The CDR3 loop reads CASRGLGGSQPQHF. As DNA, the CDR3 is TGTGCCAGCAGGGGACTAGGTGGGAGTCAGCCCCAGCATTTT.

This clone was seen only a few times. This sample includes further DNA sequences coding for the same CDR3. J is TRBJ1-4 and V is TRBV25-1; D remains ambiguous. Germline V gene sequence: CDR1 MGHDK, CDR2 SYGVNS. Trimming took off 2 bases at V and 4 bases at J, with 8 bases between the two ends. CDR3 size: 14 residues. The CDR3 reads CASSEGQFNEKLFF. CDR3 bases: TGTGCCAGCAGTGAAGGCCAGTTTAATGAAAAACTGTTTTTT.

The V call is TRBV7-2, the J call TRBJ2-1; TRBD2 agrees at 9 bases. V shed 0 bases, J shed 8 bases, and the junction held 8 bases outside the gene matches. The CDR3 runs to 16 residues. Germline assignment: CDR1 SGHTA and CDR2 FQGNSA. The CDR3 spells CASSLAGGLALHEQFF. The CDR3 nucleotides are TGTGCCAGCAGCTTAGCGGGGGGACTAGCCCTCCATGAGCAGTTCTTC.